These 13 T cell receptor beta chains were sequenced from one sample in a study of blood T cell repertoires in COVID-19 (dated by TCRdb to 2020 to 2022). Library preparation used the immunoSEQ multiplex PCR assay. Held by TCRdb, this immuneACCESS table contains in-frame sequences only and omits some clones. Under half of the omission traces to an unresolved V gene where checked; the cause of the rest is unknown. This sample holds over 150,000 clones; 70% to 85% were observed only once. Clones ranked in the top ten supply approximately 6.9% of the sample. The sequenced material came from peripheral blood. All receptors derive from a human donor with acute or convalescent COVID-19. The donor label of this sample is uncertain.

The CDR3 nucleotides are TGTGCCAGCTCCAGGACAGGGCGATCCTACGAGCAGTACTTC. Amino acids: CASSRTGRSYEQYF. The V gene is TRBV6-5, the J gene TRBJ2-7, with 8 bases that match TRBD1. J lost 1 base, V lost 8 bases, and 7 bases had no gene match. CDR1 MNHEY and CDR2 SVGAGI come from the germline V gene. The CDR3 contains 14 residues.

CDR3 sequence reads: CASSLGGQTSGNTIYF. Written as DNA, the CDR3 is TGCGCCAGCAGCTTGGGGGGACAGACCTCTGGAAACACCATATATTTT. The V and J genes are TRBV5-1 and TRBJ1-3; 7 bases match TRBD1. V dropped 0 bases and J dropped 0; count of bases not matched to a gene: 3. CDR3 length: 16 residues. The germline V gene has CDR1 SGHRS and CDR2 YFSETQ.

DNA of the CDR3: TGTGCCAGCAGCTTAACCGGAGGGGGCGTGTATGGCTACACCTTC. Amino acids: CASSLTGGGVYGYTF. The rearrangement links TRBV7-3 to TRBJ1-2, with 7 positions matching TRBD1. The junction had 6 bases not matched to a gene; V was cut back by 0 bases and J by 5 bases. There are 15 residues in the CDR3. CDR1 is SGHTA, CDR2 FQGTGA, per germline.

The V and J genes are TRBV28 and TRBJ2-1; TRBD2 matches at 7 bases. Losses at the gene ends were 1 base for V and 0 bases for J; bases not matched to a gene: 3. The CDR3 consists of 16 residues. Germline lookup yields CDR1 MDHEN and CDR2 SYDVKM. CDR3 nucleotides: TGTGCCAGCAGTTTATCCCTAGCGGCCTCCTACAATGAGCAGTTCTTC. It specifies CASSLSLAASYNEQFF.

V usage is TRBV5-1 and J usage is TRBJ2-1; 10 bases line up with TRBD2. The CDR3 is made up of 15 amino acids. The germline V gene has CDR1 SGHRS and CDR2 YFSETQ. V was clipped by 1 base and J by 9 bases; unmatched bases: 7. This CDR3 is CASSLLAGDFGEQFF. CDR3 nucleotide sequence: TGCGCCAGCAGCTTGCTAGCGGGAGATTTTGGTGAGCAGTTCTTC.

This clone was picked up a small number of times. CDR3 region: CASSYRNTGELFF. DNA for the CDR3: TGTGCCAGCAGCTACAGAAACACCGGGGAGCTGTTTTTT. The chain joins TRBV9 to TRBJ2-2; D gene ambiguous. The CDR3 sequence is 13 residues long. Germline loops: CDR1 SGDLS, CDR2 YYNGEE. Trimming left V 4 bases short and J 2 bases short, with 6 bases between. Variable domain in full (rest from reference TRBV9 and TRBJ2-2): DSGVTQTPKHLITATGQRVTLRCSPRSGDLSVYWYQQSLDQGLQFLIQYYNGEERAKGNILERFSAQQFPDLHSELNLSSLELGDSALYFCASSYRNTGELFFGEGSRLTVL.

V usage is TRBV5-4 and J usage is TRBJ2-1; D is possibly TRBD1 (5 bases). The germline CDR1 and CDR2 sequences are SGHNT and YYREEE (reference sequence). The V end lost 4 bases, the J end lost 4 bases, and 15 bases lay between the germline ends. The CDR3 covers 15 residues. The chain's CDR3 is CASSQGMGQYNEQFF. CDR3 bases: TGTGCCAGCAGCCAAGGGATGGGGCAATACAATGAGCAGTTCTTC.

This rearrangement joins TRBV6-5 to TRBJ2-7; 7 positions agree with TRBD2. Germline trimming cut 0 bases from V and 3 bases from J; bases unmatched to any gene: 5. The CDR3 length is 15 residues. The germline gives CDR1 MNHEY, CDR2 SVGAGI. In nucleotides, the CDR3 is TGTGCCAGCAGTTACTCGAGACGGGAGGTCTACGAGCAGTACTTC. Translation: CASSYSRREVYEQYF.

A note on this clone: The same CDR3 can be traced to other DNA sequences in this sample. The rearrangement uses TRBV5-1 and TRBJ2-7; 10 positions match TRBD1. The CDR3 is 14 amino acids. CDR1 and CDR2 (germline): SGHRS, YFSETQ. The V gene end was trimmed by 5 bases and the J gene end by 0 bases; junction bases not matched to a gene: 2. The CDR3 nucleotides are TGCGCCAGCAGTTGGACAGGGGGCTCCTACGAGCAGTACTTC. It translates to CASSWTGGSYEQYF.

V usage is TRBV12-3 or TRBV12-4 and J usage is TRBJ1-1; perhaps TRBD1 as D (5 bases). The CDR3 is 13 residues long. The ends were cut back, 6 bases at V and 1 base at J, with 9 bases in the middle. This CDR3 reads CASRAQGNTEAFF. Written as DNA, the CDR3 is TGTGCCAGCAGGGCGCAGGGGAACACTGAAGCTTTCTTT.

The chain has TRBV18 and TRBJ1-2, with TRBD1 as a possible D gene (5 bases). The CDR3 sequence is 15 residues long. The germline CDR1 and CDR2 sequences are KGHSH and LQKENI. V lost 6 bases, J lost 1 base, and 15 bases lay in between. CDR3 bases: TGTGCCAGCTCGCCCAGTCAACAGGATAACTATGGCTACACCTTC. It translates to CASSPSQQDNYGYTF.

This clone came up once. The chain links TRBV3-1 (or the pseudogene TRBV3-2) to TRBJ2-3, with TRBD2 matching 7 bases. The CDR3 spans 19 residues. V trimming: 0 bases; J trimming: 0 bases; junction bases outside the gene matches: 12. Germline values: CDR1 LGHDT, CDR2 YNNKEL (reference sequence). CDR3 coding DNA: TGTGCCAGCAGCCAAGAAGTGGCGGGAGTGGGACCTAGCACAGATACGCAGTATTTT. Protein: CASSQEVAGVGPSTDTQYF.

This chain connects TRBV30 to TRBJ1-1; 11 nucleotides align to TRBD1. CDR1 is GTSNPN and CDR2 is SVGIG in the germline V gene (reference sequence). Germline trimming cut 5 bases from V and 3 bases from J; bases unmatched to any gene: 11. CDR3 length: 16 residues. As DNA, the CDR3 is TGTGCCTGGCTGGGACAGGGGGGACCGAGGGACACTGAAGCTTTCTTT. Amino acid sequence: CAWLGQGGPRDTEAFF.